Described below is a single TCR beta chain sequence and its context. This sample is part of a study of blood T cell repertoires in COVID-19. Turning to the study itself: Sample material is recorded as cDNA or gDNA derived from T cells, B-cell-depleted T cells, or PBMCs.

Per the study methods: Reference gene primer amplification in the assay estimated nucleated cell counts. The repertoire was sequenced with immunoSEQ multiplex PCR; TCRdb's copy has only in-frame clones and lacks some. V, J and clone size were drawn from that table, and D and trimming were deduced from the DNA. Found here are 100,000 to 150,000 clones, about 85% of them singletons; the top ten hold 25% to 30%. This CDR3 comprises 16 residues. The V gene lost 6 bases and the J gene lost 6 bases, with 21 bases spanning the gap. The germline V gene has CDR1 MNHNY and CDR2 SVGAGI (reference sequence). Input material: peripheral blood. This sequence was found in a woman aged 80 or older with acute or convalescent COVID-19. The V gene is TRBV6-6, the J gene TRBJ2-1, with D unclear. The CDR3 region is CASSPRDRPGGNEQFF. CDR3 nucleotides: TGTGCCAGCAGCCCCCGTGACCGTCCCGGCGGCAATGAGCAGTTCTTC.